This TCR beta chain was captured in a study of T cell changes during pregnancy in multiple sclerosis (dated by TCRdb to the late 2010s). As for the study more broadly: The study looked at changes in the T cell repertoire across pregnancy in women with multiple sclerosis.

Preparation of the library involved the immunoSEQ multiplex PCR assay. TCRdb carries this immuneACCESS record with in-frame sequences only. Its versions omit some clonotypes, under half of them owing to an unresolved V gene in the studies checked, with the rest unexplained. For this sample the table gives 70,000 to 95,000 clones, of which 85% to 95% were detected only once. The top ten clonotypes cover approximately 4.7% of the sample. This clone was seen a handful of times. What antigen it recognizes has not been identified. No per-base quality is available; no much larger clone lies one base away. The receptor's source is a female donor with multiple sclerosis, enrolled in a pregnancy study. Material: peripheral blood, obtained in the first trimester of pregnancy.

The bases read TGTGCCAGTACTCCCCGGGACACCTATAGCAATCAGCCCCAGCATTTT. Translation gives CASTPRDTYSNQPQHF. The chain is encoded by TRBV19 joined to TRBJ1-5, and TRBD1 may be the D gene, going by 6 matching bases. Reading from cysteine to phenylalanine, the CDR3 counts 16 amino acids. The retained sequence is limited to the CDR3, 48 bases, with the frame set at the first base. The germline V gene (reference sequence) sets CDR1 to LNHDA and CDR2 to SQIVND. V loses 7 bases of germline sequence and J loses 0 bases, and the interval between the two ends is 16 bases.